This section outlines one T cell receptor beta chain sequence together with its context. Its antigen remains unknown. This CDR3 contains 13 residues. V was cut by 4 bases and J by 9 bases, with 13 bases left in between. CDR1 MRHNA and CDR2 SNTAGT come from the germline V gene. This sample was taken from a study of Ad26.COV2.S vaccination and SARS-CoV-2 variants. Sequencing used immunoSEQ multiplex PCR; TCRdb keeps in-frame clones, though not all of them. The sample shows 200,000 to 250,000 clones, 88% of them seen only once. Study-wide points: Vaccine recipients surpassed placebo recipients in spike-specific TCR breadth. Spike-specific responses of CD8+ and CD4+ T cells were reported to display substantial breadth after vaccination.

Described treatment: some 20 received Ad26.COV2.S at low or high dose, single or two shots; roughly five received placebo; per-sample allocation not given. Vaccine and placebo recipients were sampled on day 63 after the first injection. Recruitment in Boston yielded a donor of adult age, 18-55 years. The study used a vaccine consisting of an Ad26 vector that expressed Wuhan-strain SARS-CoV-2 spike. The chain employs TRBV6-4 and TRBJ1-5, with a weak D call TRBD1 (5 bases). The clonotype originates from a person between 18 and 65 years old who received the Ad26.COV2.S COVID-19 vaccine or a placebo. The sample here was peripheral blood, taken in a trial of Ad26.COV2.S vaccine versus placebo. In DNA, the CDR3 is TGTGCCAGCAGTGCCCAAACCGGGGGGCCCCAGCATTTT. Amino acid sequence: CASSAQTGGPQHF.